Given below is one TCR beta chain in context. This CDR3 has 12 residues. Trimming stripped 4 bases from V and 5 bases from J, with 10 bases between. From germline, CDR1 is SGHRS and CDR2 YFSETQ. Purified naive CD4+ T cells were depleted of CD25+ Tregs. After constant-region reverse-primer amplification, full-length variable regions underwent semi-nested PCR with Nested Universal Primer A. In TCRdb, the 5' RACE reads were re-called with MiXCR into one record per CDR3 protein. The data hold nearly 40,000 distinct CDR3 sequences, with 15% to 20% observed a single time. This TCR was sampled from a female donor with breast cancer. The chain is built from TRBV5-1 and TRBJ2-7; D is perhaps TRBD1 (6 bases). Sequencing was carried out using naive CD4+ T cells sorted from a lymph node. Subset denoted: naive CD4+ T cells, CD4+CD45RA+CD25-. The CDR3 sequence: CASSQGMDEQYF. The CDR3 region has the DNA TGCGCCAGCAGCCAGGGGATGGACGAGCAGTACTTC.